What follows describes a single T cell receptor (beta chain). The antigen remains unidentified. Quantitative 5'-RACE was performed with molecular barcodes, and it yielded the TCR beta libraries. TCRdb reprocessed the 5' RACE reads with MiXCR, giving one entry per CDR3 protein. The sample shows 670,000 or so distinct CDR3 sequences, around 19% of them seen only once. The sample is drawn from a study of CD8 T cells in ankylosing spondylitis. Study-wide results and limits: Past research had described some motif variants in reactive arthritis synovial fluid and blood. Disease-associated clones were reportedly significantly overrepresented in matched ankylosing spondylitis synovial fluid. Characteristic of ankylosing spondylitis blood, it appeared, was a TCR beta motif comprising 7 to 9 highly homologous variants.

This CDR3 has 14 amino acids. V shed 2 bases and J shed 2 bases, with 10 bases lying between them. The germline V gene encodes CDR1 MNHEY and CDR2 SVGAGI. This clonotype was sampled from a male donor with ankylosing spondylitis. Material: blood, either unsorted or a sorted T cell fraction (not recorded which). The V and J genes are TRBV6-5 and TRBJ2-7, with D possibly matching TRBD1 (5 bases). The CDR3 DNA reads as TGTGCCAGCAGTTACGGCAGGGCCCCCTACGAGCAGTACTTC. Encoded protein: CASSYGRAPYEQYF.